This is a list of T cell receptor beta chains from one sample in a study of blood T cells in healthy people across ages. A single record per CDR3 protein comes from TCRdb applying MiXCR to the 5' RACE reads. The sample has 800,000 to 950,000 distinct CDR3 sequences, roughly 28% seen once. These sequences were also reported in another study, on T cells of mothers and their children.

Source material: blood. The receptors originated from a middle-aged woman in good health. The CDR3 runs from the conserved cysteine through the conserved F or W. Each record gives: V gene, D gene, clone size, J gene, CDR3 protein, CDR3 DNA. A D gene is named only where the DNA matches it firmly. Size is omitted from some rows. Given values are once, few, many or a class for expanded clones.

TRBV27	NA	NA	TRBJ1-5	CASRAGTAFQPQHF	TGTGCCAGCAGGGCCGGGACCGCTTTTCAGCCCCAGCATTTT
TRBV27	NA	NA	TRBJ2-5	CASSLETIGGLEPQYF	TGTGCCAGCAGTCTAGAGACTATCGGGGGGCTAGAGCCCCAGTACTTC
TRBV7-9	TRBD2	few	TRBJ2-7	CASSSFRTSGGAYEQYF	TGTGCCAGCAGCTCGTTCAGGACTAGCGGGGGAGCCTACGAGCAGTACTTC
TRBV5-1	NA	few	TRBJ2-7	CASSTGDGAYEQYF	TGCGCCAGCAGCACGGGGGACGGAGCCTACGAGCAGTACTTC
TRBV28	TRBD1	few	TRBJ1-4	CASSETGGREKLFF	TGTGCCAGCAGCGAGACAGGGGGTCGTGAAAAACTGTTTTTT
TRBV29-1	NA	few	TRBJ1-4	CSVKAVAGGGEKLFF	TGCAGCGTGAAGGCCGTAGCAGGTGGGGGCGAAAAACTGTTTTTT
TRBV3-1	NA	NA	TRBJ1-1	CASSQGGGNTEAFF	TGTGCCAGCAGCCAAGGTGGAGGGAACACTGAAGCTTTCTTT
TRBV29-1	TRBD1	NA	TRBJ2-7	CSAKTGTGGTDEQYF	TGCAGCGCCAAAACCGGGACAGGGGGTACAGATGAGCAGTACTTC
TRBV19	NA	few	TRBJ2-5	CASKDGGLQETQYF	TGTGCCAGTAAGGACGGCGGGCTTCAAGAGACCCAGTACTTC
TRBV7-3	NA	NA	TRBJ2-1	CASSTDRIKFF	TGTGCCAGCAGTACGGACAGAATTAAGTTCTTC
TRBV3-1	NA	few	TRBJ1-2	CASSQKSAWGYTF	TGTGCCAGCAGCCAAAAGTCGGCTTGGGGCTACACCTTC
TRBV27	NA	NA	TRBJ2-1	CASGESYRPNEQFF	TGTGCCAGCGGGGAAAGTTACAGGCCCAATGAGCAGTTCTTC
TRBV9	TRBD2	NA	TRBJ2-1	CASSVELAGKDEQFF	TGTGCCAGCAGCGTAGAACTAGCGGGGAAAGATGAGCAGTTCTTC
TRBV7-2	NA	NA	TRBJ1-2	CASSSRGAPGYTF	TGTGCCAGCAGCTCTAGGGGGGCGCCTGGCTACACCTTC
TRBV28	NA	many	TRBJ2-7	CASSHPGSGSSYEQYF	TGTGCCAGCAGCCACCCTGGGTCCGGGAGCTCCTACGAGCAGTACTTC
TRBV7-9	TRBD1	few	TRBJ1-2	CASSWGSGGYYGYTF	TGTGCCAGCAGCTGGGGGTCAGGGGGCTATTATGGCTACACCTTC
TRBV11-2	NA	NA	TRBJ2-1	CASSFSRGDNEQFF	TGTGCCAGCAGCTTCTCTAGAGGGGACAATGAGCAGTTCTTC
TRBV5-1	NA	many	TRBJ1-1	CASSFQENTEAFF	TGCGCCAGCAGCTTCCAGGAGAACACTGAAGCTTTCTTT
TRBV7-3	NA	NA	TRBJ2-7	CASSHRTVPYEQYF	TGTGCCAGCAGCCATAGGACAGTTCCCTACGAGCAGTACTTC
TRBV9	NA	few	TRBJ1-2	CASSVTGMAYGYTF	TGTGCCAGCAGCGTAACAGGGATGGCATATGGCTACACCTTC
TRBV5-1	TRBD2	NA	TRBJ2-1	CASSPDGLAAKFYNEQFF	TGCGCCAGCAGCCCGGATGGACTAGCGGCAAAATTCTACAATGAGCAGTTCTTC
TRBV5-6	NA	NA	TRBJ1-3	CASSLALVTLYGNTIYF	TGTGCCAGCAGCTTGGCCCTAGTAACATTGTATGGAAACACCATATATTTT
TRBV25-1	NA	few	TRBJ2-7	CASSAPLGTSYEQYF	TGTGCCAGCAGTGCCCCACTTGGGACCTCCTACGAGCAGTACTTC
TRBV28	NA	NA	TRBJ1-1	CASSLPSRGETFF	TGTGCCAGCAGTTTACCGTCGCGGGGTGAAACTTTCTTT
TRBV5-1	NA	NA	TRBJ1-1	CASSLAGTTPTEAFF	TGCGCCAGCAGCTTGGCCGGGACGACACCCACTGAAGCTTTCTTT
TRBV5-1	NA	NA	TRBJ2-1	CASSWGEPYNEQFF	TGCGCCAGCAGCTGGGGAGAGCCCTACAATGAGCAGTTCTTC
TRBV12-3/TRBV12-4	TRBD2	few	TRBJ2-1	CASSFRSGGAYNEQFF	TGTGCCAGCAGTTTCCGCAGCGGGGGGGCCTACAATGAGCAGTTCTTC
TRBV18	NA	NA	TRBJ1-1	CASSFGQPRGNTEAFF	TGTGCCAGCTCTTTCGGACAGCCCAGGGGGAACACTGAAGCTTTCTTT
TRBV3-1	NA	NA	TRBJ2-3	CASSEISGQRSCTQYF	TGTGCCAGCAGTGAGATTTCGGGTCAGCGATCCTGCACGCAGTATTTT
TRBV12-3/TRBV12-4	NA	NA	TRBJ1-1	CASIWGTGTEAFF	TGTGCCAGCATATGGGGGACCGGCACTGAAGCTTTCTTT
TRBV7-2	NA	many	TRBJ1-2	CASSLEGGNYGYTF	TGTGCCAGCAGCTTAGAGGGCGGTAACTATGGCTACACCTTC
TRBV28	NA	many	TRBJ2-7	CASSFPGDMSEQYF	TGTGCCAGCAGTTTTCCAGGGGATATGAGCGAGCAGTACTTC
TRBV20-1	NA	NA	TRBJ2-3	CSAPAGGHTDTQYF	TGCAGTGCCCCGGCCGGGGGGCACACAGATACGCAGTATTTT
TRBV5-1	TRBD1	NA	TRBJ1-2	CASSGTGGDGNTF	TGCGCCAGCAGCGGGACAGGGGGCGATGGCAACACCTTC
TRBV28	NA	NA	TRBJ1-6	CASSRTGNLVDSPLHF	TGTGCCAGCAGTAGGACCGGGAACTTGGTGGATTCACCCCTCCACTTT
TRBV7-2	NA	NA	TRBJ2-1	CASSFFGGPNNEQFF	TGTGCCAGCAGTTTTTTCGGGGGACCGAACAATGAGCAGTTCTTC
TRBV12-3/TRBV12-4	NA	NA	TRBJ1-3	CASSFQAGASGNTIYF	TGTGCCAGCAGTTTCCAGGCAGGGGCCTCTGGAAACACCATATATTTT
TRBV29-1	TRBD1	many	TRBJ1-2	CSVKTGSRGYTF	TGCAGCGTTAAGACAGGGTCAAGGGGCTACACCTTC
TRBV7-3	NA	NA	TRBJ1-2	CASSLDGLGDYTF	TGCGCCAGCAGCTTAGATGGATTGGGCGACTACACCTTC
TRBV28	NA	few	TRBJ2-3	CATLSQRTDTQYF	TGTGCCACTCTTTCCCAGCGCACAGATACGCAGTATTTT
TRBV20-1	NA	few	TRBJ2-3	CSARAPPPYTQYF	TGCAGTGCTAGAGCCCCACCCCCCTATACGCAGTATTTT
TRBV29-1	NA	few	TRBJ1-3	CSVEERRGPGNTIYF	TGCAGCGTTGAAGAGAGACGGGGGCCAGGAAACACCATATATTTT
TRBV5-5	TRBD2	NA	TRBJ2-7	CASNLLAGAYEQYF	TGTGCCAGCAACTTGCTAGCGGGGGCCTACGAGCAGTACTTC
TRBV6-1	TRBD2	few	TRBJ2-4	CASSARLAGEPGDKNIQYF	TGTGCCAGCAGTGCCCGACTAGCGGGGGAACCAGGGGACAAAAACATTCAGTACTTC
TRBV10-3	NA	few	TRBJ2-3	CAISDSTDTQYF	TGTGCCATCAGTGACAGCACAGATACGCAGTATTTT
TRBV7-2	NA	NA	TRBJ1-2	CASSPGWGTDYGYTF	TGTGCCAGCAGCCCTGGGTGGGGGACCGACTATGGCTACACCTTC
TRBV6-1	NA	NA	TRBJ1-4	CASRGTVGMSVEKLFF	TGTGCCAGCAGAGGGACCGTGGGGATGTCGGTTGAAAAACTGTTTTTT
TRBV2	NA	NA	TRBJ1-6	CASSGAVSSYNSPLHF	TGTGCCAGCAGTGGGGCTGTAAGCTCCTATAATTCACCCCTCCACTTT
TRBV9	TRBD1	NA	TRBJ1-6	CASSVAQGANLHF	TGTGCCAGCAGCGTAGCCCAGGGGGCTAATCTCCACTTT
TRBV5-4	TRBD2	NA	TRBJ2-3	CASSLTLAGGGTDTQYF	TGTGCCAGCAGCTTGACGCTAGCGGGGGGTGGCACAGATACGCAGTATTTT
TRBV24-1	NA	NA	TRBJ2-3	CATSDLQSTDTQYF	TGTGCCACCAGTGATTTGCAGAGCACAGATACGCAGTATTTT
TRBV7-3	NA	few	TRBJ2-5	CASSPDTGETQYF	TGTGCCAGCAGCCCCGACACAGGAGAGACCCAGTACTTC
TRBV10-3	NA	many	TRBJ1-2	CAIGQGEDYTF	TGTGCCATCGGGCAGGGCGAGGACTACACCTTC
TRBV6-5	NA	NA	TRBJ2-3	CASRDSGTAGTDTQYF	TGTGCCAGCAGGGACTCGGGGACAGCGGGTACAGATACGCAGTATTTT
TRBV2	NA	NA	TRBJ2-1	CASRSTGQGNEQFF	TGTGCCAGCCGCTCTACCGGCCAGGGCAATGAGCAGTTCTTC
TRBV7-9	NA	few	TRBJ2-5	CASSLVSTEETQYF	TGTGCCAGCAGCTTAGTATCGACGGAGGAGACCCAGTACTTC
TRBV7-6	NA	many	TRBJ2-3	CASSSAGASTDTQYF	TGTGCCAGCAGCTCGGCCGGGGCTAGCACAGATACGCAGTATTTT
TRBV19	NA	NA	TRBJ2-2	CASSIPGTGELFF	TGTGCCAGTAGTATTCCTGGGACCGGGGAGCTGTTTTTT